Only a few counts were recorded for the clone carrying this T cell receptor (beta chain). The antigen is not known. The CDR3 has 14 residues. Germline V gene lookup returns CDR1 SGHRS and CDR2 YFSETQ. Unmatched junction bases numbered 7, after V lost 4 bases and J lost 8 bases. In TCRdb, the RT-PCR reads were re-called with MiXCR into one record per CDR3 protein. In the table there are hundreds of thousands of distinct CDR3 sequences, 12% of which are singletons. These data belong to a study of response to subunit inactivated influenza vaccine. Study-wide findings and caveats: Authors suggested each seasonal flu vaccination may recruit only limited numbers of new T cells.

This specimen was PBMCs from blood, taken on the day of vaccination. This sequence was found in a man aged 50 to 60 who received an inactivated influenza vaccine. The chain combines TRBV5-1 with TRBJ2-2; 8 bases are shared with TRBD1. This CDR3 is CASSNGQGVGELFF. The CDR3 nucleotides are TGCGCCAGCAGCAACGGACAGGGTGTTGGGGAGCTGTTTTTT.